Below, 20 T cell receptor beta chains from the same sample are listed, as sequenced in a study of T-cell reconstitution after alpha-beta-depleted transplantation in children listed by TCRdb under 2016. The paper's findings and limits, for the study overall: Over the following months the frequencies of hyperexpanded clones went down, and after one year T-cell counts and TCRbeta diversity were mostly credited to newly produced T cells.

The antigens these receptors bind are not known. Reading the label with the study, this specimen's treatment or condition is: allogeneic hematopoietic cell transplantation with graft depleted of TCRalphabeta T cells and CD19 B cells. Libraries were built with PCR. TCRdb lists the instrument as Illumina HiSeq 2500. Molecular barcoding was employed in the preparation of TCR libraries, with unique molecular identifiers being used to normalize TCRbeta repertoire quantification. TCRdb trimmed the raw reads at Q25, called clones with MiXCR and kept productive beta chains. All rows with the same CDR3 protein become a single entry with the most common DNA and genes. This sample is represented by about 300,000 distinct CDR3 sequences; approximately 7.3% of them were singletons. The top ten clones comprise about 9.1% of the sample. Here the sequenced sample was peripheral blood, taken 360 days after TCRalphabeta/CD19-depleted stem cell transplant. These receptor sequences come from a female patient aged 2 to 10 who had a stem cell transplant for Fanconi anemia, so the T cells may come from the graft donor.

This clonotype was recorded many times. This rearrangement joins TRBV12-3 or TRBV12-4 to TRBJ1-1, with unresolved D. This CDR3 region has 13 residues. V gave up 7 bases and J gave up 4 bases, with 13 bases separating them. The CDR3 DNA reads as TGTGCCAGCACCCCTCCGGATCTCACTGAAGCTTTCTTT. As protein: CASTPPDLTEAFF.

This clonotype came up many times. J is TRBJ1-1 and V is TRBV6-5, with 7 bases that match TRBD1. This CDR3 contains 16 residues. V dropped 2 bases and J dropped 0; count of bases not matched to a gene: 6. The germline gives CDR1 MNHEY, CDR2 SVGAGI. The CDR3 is CASSYAQGPLNTEAFF. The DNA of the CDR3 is TGTGCCAGCAGTTACGCACAGGGGCCCTTGAACACTGAAGCTTTCTTT.

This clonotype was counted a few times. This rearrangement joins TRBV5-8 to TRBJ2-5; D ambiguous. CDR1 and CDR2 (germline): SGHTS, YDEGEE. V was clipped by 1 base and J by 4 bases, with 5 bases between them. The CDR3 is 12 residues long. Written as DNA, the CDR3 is TGTGCCAGCAGCTTGTGGTTAGAGACCCAGTACTTC. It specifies CASSLWLETQYF.

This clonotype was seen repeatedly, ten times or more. The DNA of the CDR3 is TGTGCCAGCAGCCAAGACGGGACCGGGTGGGACTACGAGCAGTACTTC. Translated: CASSQDGTGWDYEQYF. The genes are TRBV4-2 and TRBJ2-7; TRBD1 or TRBD2 may be the D gene (5 bases each). The CDR3 is 16 amino acids. Trimming took 0 bases from V and 3 from J, leaving 15 bases between them. From germline, CDR1 is LGHNA and CDR2 YNFKEQ.

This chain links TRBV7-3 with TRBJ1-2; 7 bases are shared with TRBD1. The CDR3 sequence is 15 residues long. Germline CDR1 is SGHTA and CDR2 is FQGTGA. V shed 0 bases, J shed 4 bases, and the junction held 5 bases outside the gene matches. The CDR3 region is CASSLTAGGAYGYTF. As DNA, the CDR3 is TGTGCCAGCAGCTTAACGGCAGGGGGTGCCTATGGCTACACCTTC.

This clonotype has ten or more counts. The CDR3 DNA is TGTGCCAGCAGCTTAGTAGGGATACGAAACGATGAGCAGTTCTTC. It translates to CASSLVGIRNDEQFF. This chain uses TRBV11-2 with TRBJ2-1; D is ambiguous. The CDR3 length is 15 residues. Germline loops: CDR1 SGHAT, CDR2 FQNNGV. V lost 1 base and J 8 bases, leaving 15 bases between the germline ends.

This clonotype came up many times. The CDR3 sequence: CASSSEPFRNTGELFF. As DNA, the CDR3 is TGTGCCAGCAGCTCAGAGCCTTTTCGTAACACCGGGGAGCTGTTTTTT. The rearrangement links TRBV13 to TRBJ2-2; no clear D gene. CDR1 PRHDT and CDR2 FYEKMQ come from the germline V gene (reference sequence). Trimming pared 4 bases from V and 2 bases from J, leaving 14 bases between. The CDR3 is 16 amino acids.

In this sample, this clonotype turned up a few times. The CDR3 reads CASSYSRTLNYGYTF. The CDR3 DNA sequence: TGTGCCAGCAGTTACTCAAGGACACTCAACTATGGCTACACCTTC. The chain employs TRBV6-5 and TRBJ1-2; TRBD1 is a possible D gene (5 bases). The V gene lost 0 bases and the J gene lost 2 bases, with 10 bases spanning the gap. The germline CDR1 and CDR2 sequences are MNHEY and SVGAGI. This CDR3 spans 15 amino acids.

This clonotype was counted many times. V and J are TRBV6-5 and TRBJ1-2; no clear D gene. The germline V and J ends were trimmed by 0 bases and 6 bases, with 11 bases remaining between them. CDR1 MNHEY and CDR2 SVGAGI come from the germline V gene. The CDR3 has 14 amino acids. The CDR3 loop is CASSYSAGGNGYTF. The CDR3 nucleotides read TGTGCCAGCAGTTACTCCGCAGGAGGGAATGGCTACACCTTC.

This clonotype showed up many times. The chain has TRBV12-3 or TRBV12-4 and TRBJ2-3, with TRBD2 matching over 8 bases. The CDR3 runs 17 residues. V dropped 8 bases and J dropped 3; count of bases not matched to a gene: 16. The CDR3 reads CASPSQSGGPRTDTQYF. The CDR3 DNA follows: TGTGCCAGCCCGTCTCAGTCGGGGGGGCCGAGGACAGATACGCAGTATTTT.

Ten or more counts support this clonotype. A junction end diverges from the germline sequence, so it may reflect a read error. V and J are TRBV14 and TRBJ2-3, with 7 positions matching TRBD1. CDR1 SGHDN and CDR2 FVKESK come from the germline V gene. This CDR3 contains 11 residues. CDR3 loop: CATSYGTEQYF. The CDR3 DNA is TGTGCCACCAGCTATGGGACAGAGCAGTATTTT. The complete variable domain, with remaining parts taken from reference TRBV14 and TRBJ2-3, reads EAGVTQFPSHSVIEKGQTVTLRCDPISGHDNLYWYRRVMGKEIKFLLHFVKESKQDESGMPNNRFLAERTGGTYSTLKVQPAELEDSGVYFCATSYGTEQYFGPGTRLTVL.

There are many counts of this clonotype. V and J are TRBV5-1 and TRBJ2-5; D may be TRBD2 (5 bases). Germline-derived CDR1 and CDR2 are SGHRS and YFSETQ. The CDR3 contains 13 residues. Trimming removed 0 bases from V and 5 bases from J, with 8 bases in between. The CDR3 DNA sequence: TGCGCCAGCAGCTTGGCCCCGGGGGAGACCCAGTACTTC. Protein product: CASSLAPGETQYF.

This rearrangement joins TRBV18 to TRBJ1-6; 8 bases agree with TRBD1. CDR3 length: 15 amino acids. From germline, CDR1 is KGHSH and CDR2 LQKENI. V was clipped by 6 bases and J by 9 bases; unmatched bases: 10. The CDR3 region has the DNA TGTGCCAGCTCCCAACAGGGGGACAGTCTTTCACCCCTCCACTTT. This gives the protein CASSQQGDSLSPLHF.

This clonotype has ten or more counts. This CDR3 is CASSLWMTSGGDQQETQYF. The DNA for the CDR3 is TGTGCCAGCAGTTTATGGATGACTAGCGGGGGGGACCAACAAGAGACCCAGTACTTC. The chain employs TRBV28 and TRBJ2-5; 14 bases are a match to TRBD2. The CDR3 length is 19 residues. With V trimmed by 0 bases and J by 2 bases, 8 bases remained unmatched. Germline-derived CDR1 and CDR2 are MDHEN and SYDVKM.

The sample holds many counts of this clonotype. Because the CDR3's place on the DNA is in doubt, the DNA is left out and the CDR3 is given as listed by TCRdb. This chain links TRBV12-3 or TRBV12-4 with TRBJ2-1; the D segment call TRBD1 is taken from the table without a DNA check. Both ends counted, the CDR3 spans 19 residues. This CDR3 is CASSILGRFGRGTPNEQFF.

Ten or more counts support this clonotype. The CDR3: CASSLRDRVAYEQYF. CDR3 in DNA: TGTGCCAGCAGCTTAAGGGACAGGGTAGCCTACGAGCAGTACTTC. The V gene is TRBV7-2, the J gene TRBJ2-7, with 9 positions matching TRBD1. Germline values: CDR1 SGHTA, CDR2 FQGNSA. The CDR3 is 15 residues long. Trimming took 2 bases from V and 2 from J; bases not matched to a gene: 4. The entire variable domain, with the rest obtained from reference TRBV7-2 and TRBJ2-7, is as follows: GAGVSQSPSNKVTEKGKDVELRCDPISGHTALYWYRQSLGQGLEFLIYFQGNSAPDKSGLPSDRFSAERTGGSVSTLTIQRTQQEDSAVYLCASSLRDRVAYEQYFGPGTRLTVT.

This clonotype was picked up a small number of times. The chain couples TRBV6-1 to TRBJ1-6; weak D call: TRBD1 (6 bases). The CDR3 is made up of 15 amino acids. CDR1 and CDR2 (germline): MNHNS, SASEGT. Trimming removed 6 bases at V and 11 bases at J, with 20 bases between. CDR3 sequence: CASSIKPGTPTPLHF. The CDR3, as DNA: TGTGCCAGCAGCATAAAACCCGGGACACCAACACCCCTCCACTTT.

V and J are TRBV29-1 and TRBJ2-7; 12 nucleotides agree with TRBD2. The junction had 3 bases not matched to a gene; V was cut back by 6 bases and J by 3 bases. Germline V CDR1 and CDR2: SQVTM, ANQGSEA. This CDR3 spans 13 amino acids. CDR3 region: CSVRTSGDYEQYF. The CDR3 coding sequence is TGCAGCGTCAGGACTAGCGGGGACTACGAGCAGTACTTC.

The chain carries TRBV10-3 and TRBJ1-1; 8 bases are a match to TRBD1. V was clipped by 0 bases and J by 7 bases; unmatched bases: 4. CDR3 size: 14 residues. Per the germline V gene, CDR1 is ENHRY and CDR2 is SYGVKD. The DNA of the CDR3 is TGTGCCATCAGTGAGTCTGACAGGGGTGGTGAAGCTTTCTTT. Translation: CAISESDRGGEAFF.

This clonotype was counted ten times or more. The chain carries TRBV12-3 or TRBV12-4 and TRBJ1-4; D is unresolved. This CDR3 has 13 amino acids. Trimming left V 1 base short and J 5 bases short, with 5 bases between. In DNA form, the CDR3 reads TGTGCCAGCAGTTTAGTCGGGAATGAAAAACTGTTTTTT. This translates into CASSLVGNEKLFF.